The 18 T cell receptor beta chains listed next were all sequenced from one sample in a study of control samples from healthy donors and cancer patients. TCRdb keeps only in-frame clones here, not all; method: immunoSEQ multiplex PCR. The data show 140,000 or so clones, 75% to 90% seen once. The specimen sequenced was blood. The source of these receptors is a young man in good health.

This sequence joins TRBV4-1 and TRBJ1-1, with D tentatively TRBD1 (6 bases). This CDR3 is 13 amino acids long. Trimming pared 1 base from V and 6 bases from J, leaving 9 bases between. Germline CDR1 and CDR2: MGHRA and YSYEKL. The CDR3 protein is CASSQAQGPEAFF. The CDR3 nucleotides are TGCGCCAGCAGCCAAGCTCAGGGGCCTGAAGCTTTCTTT.

The chain links TRBV9 to TRBJ1-4; 7 positions agree with TRBD1. CDR3 length equals 15 residues. J was trimmed by 5 bases and V by 0 bases; bases with no gene match: 4. CDR1 and CDR2 (germline): SGDLS, YYNGEE. The CDR3 spells CASSVEGGANEKLFF. In nucleotides, the CDR3 is TGTGCCAGCAGCGTAGAAGGGGGCGCGAATGAAAAACTGTTTTTT.

This clone was observed a single time. This chain joins TRBV20-1 and TRBJ1-1, with D hard to call. Germline-derived CDR1 and CDR2 are DFQATT and SNEGSKA (reference sequence). V was clipped by 0 bases and J by 11 bases, with 10 bases between them. The CDR3 extends over 11 amino acids. Here the CDR3 DNA reads TGCAGTGCTAGAGAGGAAGGGCTTGCTTTCTTT. This codes for CSAREEGLAFF.

Here the CDR3 DNA reads TGTGCCAGTTTACTAGGGAACACCATATATTTT. Translation: CASLLGNTIYF. The chain carries TRBV19 and TRBJ1-3, with D uncertain. Trimming removed 8 bases from V and 7 bases from J, with 9 bases in between. CDR3 length equals 11 residues. The germline V gene encodes CDR1 LNHDA and CDR2 SQIVND (reference sequence).

This chain links TRBV2 with TRBJ1-1; a possible D gene is TRBD1 (6 bases). The CDR3 is 13 amino acids. Germline values: CDR1 SNHLY, CDR2 FYNNEI. Deletions cut 5 bases from V and 1 base from J, with 8 bases between. The CDR3 DNA sequence: TGTGCCAGCAGTTCACAGGGGAACACTGAAGCTTTCTTT. Protein sequence: CASSSQGNTEAFF.

The V and J genes are TRBV18 and TRBJ1-2, with 12 bases aligning to TRBD1. This CDR3 spans 17 amino acids. Trimming took 6 bases from V and 7 from J; bases not matched to a gene: 15. Per germline, CDR1 KGHSH and CDR2 LQKENI. The chain's CDR3 is CASSPTGQGALFGGYTF. The CDR3 coding sequence is TGTGCCAGCTCCCCGACGGGACAGGGGGCATTATTTGGTGGCTACACCTTC.

This rearrangement joins TRBV5-4 to TRBJ2-2; D is undetermined. Germline lookup yields CDR1 SGHNT and CDR2 YYREEE (reference sequence). V was clipped by 4 bases and J by 5 bases, with 9 bases between them. This CDR3 has 13 residues. The CDR3 DNA reads TGTGCCAGCAGCGGGGATGGGACCGGGGAGCTGTTTTTT. It is translated as CASSGDGTGELFF.

This clone was picked up one time. V usage is TRBV7-3 and J usage is TRBJ2-3, with D possibly TRBD2 on 5 matching bases. The V and J ends lost 2 bases and 6 bases respectively, with 12 bases between them. Germline V gene sequence: CDR1 SGHTA, CDR2 FQGTGA. The CDR3 consists of 14 residues. This CDR3 reads CASSLGERSDTQYF. The DNA for the CDR3 is TGTGCCAGCAGCTTAGGGGAGAGAAGTGATACGCAGTATTTT.

This chain connects TRBV5-8 to TRBJ2-7, with D maybe TRBD1 (6 bases). The CDR3 runs 14 residues. Germline CDR1 reads SGHTS; CDR2 reads YDEGEE. The V and J ends lost 0 bases and 3 bases respectively, with 10 bases between them. In DNA form, the CDR3 reads TGTGCCAGCAGCTTGGGGGGGCCCGGCTACGAGCAGTACTTC. It is translated as CASSLGGPGYEQYF.

V usage is TRBV2 and J usage is TRBJ2-7; no clear D. Germline-derived CDR1 and CDR2 are SNHLY and FYNNEI. Trimming removed 3 bases at V and 6 bases at J, with 18 bases between. The CDR3 sequence is 15 residues long. The CDR3 nucleotides read TGTGCCAGCAGTGAGGAAGCTTCTTTCTTGACCGAGCAGTACTTC. Protein sequence: CASSEEASFLTEQYF.

The chain joins TRBV4-2 to TRBJ1-2; TRBD1 matches 8 bases. CDR3 length: 13 residues. V lost 3 bases and J lost 8; bases outside the gene matches: 5. Per the germline V gene, CDR1 is LGHNA and CDR2 is YNFKEQ. As DNA, the CDR3 is TGTGCCAGCAGCCAGGACAGGGAAGCAGGCTACACCTTC. It specifies CASSQDREAGYTF.

This chain links TRBV3-1 (or the pseudogene TRBV3-2) with TRBJ2-7; D call uncertain. This CDR3 is built from 11 residues. V was shortened by 5 bases and J by 6 bases, with 8 bases between the two germline ends. Germline V gene lookup returns CDR1 LGHDT and CDR2 YNNKEL (reference sequence). In nucleotides, the CDR3 is TGTGCCAGCAGCGCGACTGGCGAGCAGTACTTC. Protein product: CASSATGEQYF.

This chain connects TRBV19 to TRBJ1-2; no definite D call. V lost 4 bases to trimming and J lost 8 bases, with 8 bases between them. From germline, CDR1 is LNHDA and CDR2 SQIVND (reference sequence). The CDR3 runs 11 residues. CDR3 DNA: TGTGCCAGTAGTACCGGTGGAGGCTACACCTTC. Translation gives CASSTGGGYTF. The full variable domain, completed using reference TRBV19 and TRBJ1-2, is DGGITQSPKYLFRKEGQNVTLSCEQNLNHDAMYWYRQDPGQGLRLIYYSQIVNDFQKGDIAEGYSVSREKKESFPLTVTSAQKNPTAFYLCASSTGGGYTFGSGTRLTVV.

The chain uses TRBV7-6 and TRBJ2-3; TRBD2 matches 9 bases. With V trimmed by 4 bases and J by 2 bases, 7 bases remained unmatched. The length of the CDR3 is 16 residues. Germline lookup yields CDR1 SGHVS and CDR2 FNYEAQ. Here the CDR3 reads CASSSYLAGHTDTQYF. The CDR3 DNA reads as TGTGCCAGCAGCTCTTACCTAGCGGGACACACAGATACGCAGTATTTT.

The CDR3 coding sequence is TGTGCCAGCAGCACCGACAGGGGGCTGTATCAGCCCCAGCATTTT. It codes for CASSTDRGLYQPQHF. The chain is built from TRBV6-2 or TRBV6-3 and TRBJ1-5; TRBD1 matches 10 bases. Looked up from germline, CDR1 is MNHEY and CDR2 is SVGEGT. V was pared by 6 bases and J by 5 bases, with 7 bases of the junction left unmatched. The CDR3 has 15 amino acids.

This rearrangement joins TRBV2 to TRBJ2-3; no definite D call. Between the trimmed V and J ends, which lost 2 bases and 6 bases, there was a span of 12 bases. Germline lookup yields CDR1 SNHLY and CDR2 FYNNEI. The CDR3 spans 14 residues. The CDR3 DNA sequence: TGTGCCAGCAGTGAATACGAGGTGGAGGATACGCAGTATTTT. Amino acids: CASSEYEVEDTQYF.

This chain connects TRBV7-2 to TRBJ1-3; 8 bases line up with TRBD1. J lost 0 bases, V lost 3 bases, and 7 bases had no gene match. CDR1 SGHTA and CDR2 FQGNSA come from the germline V gene. The CDR3 has 17 amino acids. The CDR3 coding sequence is TGTGCCAGCAGCTTTATGACAGGGGCCCTCTCTGGAAACACCATATATTTT. It encodes CASSFMTGALSGNTIYF.

DNA for the CDR3: TGTGCCAGCAGTTTTCACAGGGGCGCTGAAGCTTTCTTT. This gives the protein CASSFHRGAEAFF. The chain employs TRBV12-3 or TRBV12-4 and TRBJ1-1; 7 bases fit TRBD1. Trimming removed 3 bases from V and 6 bases from J; junction bases left unmatched: 4. CDR3 size: 13 residues.